This is a list of T cell receptor beta chains from one sample in a study of shared clonotypes between healthy human individuals. Assay: immunoSEQ multiplex PCR; the TCRdb copy retains only in-frame clones and omits some. The table lists roughly 2,000,000 clones, just under 95% of them singletons. The sequencing input was naive CD8+ T cells sorted from blood. The receptors were gathered from a man aged 18 to 35 in good health. The CDR3 runs from the conserved cysteine through the conserved F or W. Each record gives: D gene, V gene, clone size, J gene, CDR3 protein, CDR3 DNA. D genes are given only for firm matches. Clone sizes are given selectively: once, few, many, or a class where the clone is expanded.

D gene: .; V gene: TRBV27; clone size: .; J gene: TRBJ1-1; CDR3 protein: CASSYRATNTEAFF; CDR3 DNA: TGTGCCAGCAGCTACAGGGCGACGAACACTGAAGCTTTCTTT
D gene: .; V gene: TRBV7-8; clone size: .; J gene: TRBJ2-7; CDR3 protein: CASSQEEGVNSYEQYF; CDR3 DNA: TGTGCCAGCAGCCAGGAGGAGGGCGTCAACTCCTACGAGCAGTACTTC
D gene: .; V gene: TRBV6-5; clone size: .; J gene: TRBJ2-2; CDR3 protein: CASSTLDGELFF; CDR3 DNA: TGTGCCAGCAGTACCCTGGACGGGGAGCTGTTTTTT
D gene: .; V gene: TRBV10-1; clone size: .; J gene: TRBJ2-3; CDR3 protein: CASSELEGDTQYF; CDR3 DNA: TGCGCCAGCAGTGAGCTGGAAGGAGATACGCAGTATTTT
D gene: .; V gene: TRBV9; clone size: .; J gene: TRBJ2-1; CDR3 protein: CASSPTGGPNNNEQFF; CDR3 DNA: TGTGCCAGCAGCCCGACCGGGGGGCCAAACAACAATGAGCAGTTCTTC
D gene: TRBD1; V gene: TRBV7-9; clone size: .; J gene: TRBJ2-5; CDR3 protein: CASSLAQGIRETQYF; CDR3 DNA: TGTGCCAGCAGCTTAGCACAGGGGATTAGAGAGACCCAGTACTTC
D gene: .; V gene: TRBV10-3; clone size: .; J gene: TRBJ2-1; CDR3 protein: CAISESMRGAYNEQFF; CDR3 DNA: TGTGCCATCAGTGAGTCGATGCGGGGAGCCTACAATGAGCAGTTCTTC
D gene: TRBD2; V gene: TRBV27; clone size: .; J gene: TRBJ2-7; CDR3 protein: CASSTTSGGNYEQYF; CDR3 DNA: TGTGCCAGCAGTACCACTAGCGGGGGTAACTACGAGCAGTACTTC
D gene: .; V gene: TRBV5-1; clone size: .; J gene: TRBJ1-2; CDR3 protein: CASSYDRRGYGYTF; CDR3 DNA: TGCGCCAGCAGCTATGACCGGAGGGGCTATGGCTACACCTTC
D gene: .; V gene: TRBV13; clone size: .; J gene: TRBJ2-7; CDR3 protein: CASSLGGNEQYF; CDR3 DNA: TGTGCCAGCAGCTTAGGGGGGAACGAGCAGTACTTC
D gene: .; V gene: TRBV2; clone size: .; J gene: TRBJ2-1; CDR3 protein: CASSEPLGVHNEQFF; CDR3 DNA: TGTGCCAGCAGTGAACCACTTGGCGTTCACAATGAGCAGTTCTTC
D gene: TRBD2; V gene: TRBV7-8; clone size: .; J gene: TRBJ2-5; CDR3 protein: CASSPGLPIRDF; CDR3 DNA: TGTGCCAGCAGCCCGGGACTACCCATCCGAGACTTC
D gene: TRBD1; V gene: TRBV28; clone size: once; J gene: TRBJ2-7; CDR3 protein: CASSLEGDLTGGMDEQYF; CDR3 DNA: TGTGCCAGCAGTTTAGAGGGAGACTTGACAGGGGGCATGGACGAGCAGTACTTC
D gene: TRBD1; V gene: TRBV19; clone size: .; J gene: TRBJ1-4; CDR3 protein: CASGDRKIGANEKLFF; CDR3 DNA: TGTGCCAGCGGGGACAGGAAAATAGGGGCTAATGAAAAACTGTTTTTT
D gene: .; V gene: TRBV5-4; clone size: .; J gene: TRBJ1-6; CDR3 protein: CASSLGQAYSPLHF; CDR3 DNA: TGTGCCAGCAGCTTGGGACAGGCCTATTCACCCCTCCACTTT
D gene: TRBD2; V gene: TRBV4-1; clone size: .; J gene: TRBJ2-5; CDR3 protein: CASSQGVSGGIGDQYF; CDR3 DNA: TGCGCCAGCAGCCAAGGGGTCAGCGGGGGAATCGGAGACCAGTACTTC
D gene: TRBD2; V gene: TRBV2; clone size: once; J gene: TRBJ2-1; CDR3 protein: CASSEAGLAGVWEQFF; CDR3 DNA: TGTGCCAGCAGTGAAGCTGGACTAGCGGGAGTCTGGGAGCAGTTCTTC
D gene: TRBD2; V gene: TRBV7-9; clone size: .; J gene: TRBJ2-5; CDR3 protein: CASSLTAGPMETQYF; CDR3 DNA: TGTGCCAGCAGCTTAACAGCGGGGCCGATGGAGACCCAGTACTTC
D gene: .; V gene: TRBV14; clone size: .; J gene: TRBJ2-7; CDR3 protein: CASSLIQGYEQYF; CDR3 DNA: TGTGCCAGCAGCCTGATTCAGGGGTACGAGCAGTACTTC
D gene: TRBD2; V gene: TRBV27; clone size: once; J gene: TRBJ2-3; CDR3 protein: CASSFLAGGPKDTQYF; CDR3 DNA: TGTGCCAGCAGTTTCCTAGCGGGGGGCCCCAAGGATACGCAGTATTTT
D gene: TRBD2; V gene: TRBV4-3; clone size: .; J gene: TRBJ2-3; CDR3 protein: CASSHELAGGPDTQYF; CDR3 DNA: TGCGCCAGCAGCCACGAACTAGCGGGAGGACCAGATACGCAGTATTTT
D gene: .; V gene: TRBV6-5; clone size: .; J gene: TRBJ1-2; CDR3 protein: CASSYLDRANYGYTF; CDR3 DNA: TGTGCCAGCAGTTACCTGGACAGAGCTAACTATGGCTACACCTTC
D gene: TRBD1; V gene: TRBV30; clone size: .; J gene: TRBJ2-2; CDR3 protein: CAWSLGTVNTGELFF; CDR3 DNA: TGTGCCTGGAGTCTTGGGACAGTGAACACCGGGGAGCTGTTTTTT
D gene: TRBD1; V gene: TRBV30; clone size: .; J gene: TRBJ1-5; CDR3 protein: CAWDNQGAQHF; CDR3 DNA: TGTGCCTGGGATAACCAGGGGGCCCAGCATTTT
D gene: .; V gene: TRBV5-6; clone size: .; J gene: TRBJ2-1; CDR3 protein: CASSATVNALGNEQFF; CDR3 DNA: TGTGCCAGCAGCGCCACTGTCAACGCTTTGGGGAATGAGCAGTTCTTC
D gene: .; V gene: TRBV28; clone size: .; J gene: TRBJ2-5; CDR3 protein: CASRDLSGETQYF; CDR3 DNA: TGTGCCAGCAGGGATTTGAGCGGAGAGACCCAGTACTTC
D gene: .; V gene: TRBV13; clone size: .; J gene: TRBJ2-7; CDR3 protein: CASSLHPSDNYEQYF; CDR3 DNA: TGTGCCAGCAGCTTACACCCTAGCGACAACTACGAGCAGTACTTC
D gene: TRBD1; V gene: TRBV27; clone size: .; J gene: TRBJ2-3; CDR3 protein: CASHLTGATDTQYF; CDR3 DNA: TGTGCCAGCCACCTCACAGGGGCCACGGATACGCAGTATTTT